This T cell receptor beta chain was documented in a study of shared clonotypes between healthy human individuals. A single count supports this clone. CDR1 and CDR2 (germline): KGHSH, LQKENI. After removal of 4 bases from V and 9 bases from J, the junction contained 11 bases not matched to a gene. The CDR3 spans 17 residues. The protocol was immunoSEQ multiplex PCR, while the TCRdb copy is restricted to in-frame clones and leaves out a portion. The data show about 2.4 million clones, 90% to 95% seen once. This TCR was sampled from a man aged 18 to 30 in good health. The specimen was naive CD4+ T cells sorted from blood. Documented subset: CD45RA+ positively selected. The rearrangement joins TRBV18 to TRBJ2-1; 14 bases are shared with TRBD2. The CDR3 DNA is TGTGCCAGCTCACATCGGTTGGGGACTAGCGGGAGTGGTGAGCAGTTCTTC. Translated: CASSHRLGTSGSGEQFF. Full variable domain (outside the CDR3, taken from reference TRBV18 and TRBJ2-1): NAGVMQNPRHLVRRRGQEARLRCSPMKGHSHVYWYRQLPEEGLKFMVYLQKENIIDESGMPKERFSAEFPKEGPSILRIQQVVRGDSAAYFCASSHRLGTSGSGEQFFGPGTRLTVL.